A single sample gave rise to the 29 T cell receptor beta chains below, sequenced in a study of blood T cell repertoires in COVID-19. The repertoire was sequenced with immunoSEQ multiplex PCR; TCRdb's copy has only in-frame clones and lacks some. The sample lists 100,000 to 150,000 clones, roughly 83% seen once, with around a third in the top ten. Source material: peripheral blood. The receptors derive from a man aged 35-49 years with active or convalescent COVID-19.

The chain uses TRBV6-1 and TRBJ1-3, with 7 bases aligning to TRBD1. The CDR3 sequence is 16 residues long. Germline V gives CDR1 MNHNS, CDR2 SASEGT. With V trimmed by 4 bases and J by 0 bases, 6 bases remained unmatched. The chain's CDR3 is CASSVKGTASGNTIYF. In DNA form, the CDR3 reads TGTGCCAGCAGTGTGAAAGGGACAGCCTCTGGAAACACCATATATTTT.

This clone appeared once. The chain has TRBV19 and TRBJ1-1; no definite D call. The CDR3 is made up of 11 amino acids. Trimming removed 10 bases at V and 0 bases at J, with 6 bases between. Germline V lookup: CDR1 LNHDA, CDR2 SQIVND (reference sequence). The CDR3 here is CATGVNTEAFF. For the CDR3, the DNA is TGTGCCACCGGGGTGAACACTGAAGCTTTCTTT.

This chain uses TRBV19 with TRBJ2-7, with 9 nucleotides matching TRBD1. Unmatched junction bases numbered 2, after V lost 6 bases and J lost 2 bases. Per germline, CDR1 LNHDA and CDR2 SQIVND (reference sequence). The CDR3 has 13 amino acids. As DNA, the CDR3 is TGTGCCAGTAGAGGGACAGGGACCTACGAGCAGTACTTC. This codes for CASRGTGTYEQYF.

The V gene is TRBV4-3, the J gene TRBJ2-3, with 7 bases aligning to TRBD2. In germline, CDR1 is LGHNA, CDR2 YSLEER. The trim removed 1 base at V and 2 bases at J, leaving 3 bases unmatched. This CDR3 contains 15 residues. This CDR3 is CASSQGRGTTDTQYF. The CDR3 DNA reads TGCGCCAGCAGCCAAGGGCGGGGGACCACAGATACGCAGTATTTT.

The rearrangement uses TRBV10-3 and TRBJ1-1; D call uncertain. Germline CDR1 ENHRY, CDR2 SYGVKD. The CDR3 has 14 residues. V lost 3 bases and J 3 bases, leaving 11 bases between the germline ends. The CDR3 DNA follows: TGTGCCATCAGTGAAACAGCCATTTACACTGAAGCTTTCTTT. Translated, it gives CAISETAIYTEAFF.

The V and J genes are TRBV7-9 and TRBJ1-4; tentatively, D is TRBD1 (6 bases). The germline V and J ends were trimmed by 5 bases and 4 bases, with 14 bases remaining between them. Germline values: CDR1 SEHNR, CDR2 FQNEAQ (reference sequence). CDR3 length: 15 amino acids. CDR3 nucleotide sequence: TGTGCCAGCAGCCCTTGGACAGTAATTAATGAAAAACTGTTTTTT. This encodes CASSPWTVINEKLFF.

The chain employs TRBV27 and TRBJ1-1; no reliable D call. Deletions cut 7 bases from V and 0 bases from J, with 18 bases between. Germline CDR1 reads MNHEY; CDR2 reads SMNVEV (reference sequence). This CDR3 spans 16 amino acids. CDR3 loop: CASKQETGLMNTEAFF. The CDR3 bases are TGTGCCAGCAAGCAAGAGACGGGTCTCATGAACACTGAAGCTTTCTTT.

The rearrangement joins TRBV30 to TRBJ1-5; 8 nucleotides agree with TRBD1. The CDR3 sequence is 15 residues long. Germline loops: CDR1 GTSNPN, CDR2 SVGIG (reference sequence). Germline trimming cut 4 bases from V and 4 bases from J; bases unmatched to any gene: 9. CDR3 sequence: CAWTRPGQANQPQHF. CDR3 in DNA: TGTGCCTGGACTCGACCGGGACAGGCGAATCAGCCCCAGCATTTT.

The chain is built from TRBV6-5 and TRBJ1-4, with 7 bases aligning to TRBD1. This CDR3 is built from 14 residues. J lost 2 bases, V lost 6 bases, and 3 bases had no gene match. Looked up from germline, CDR1 is MNHEY and CDR2 is SVGAGI. DNA for the CDR3: TGTGCCAGCAGACCACAGGGGACTAATGAAAAACTGTTTTTT. The encoded protein is CASRPQGTNEKLFF.

The chain links TRBV5-4 to TRBJ1-1, with no clear D. The CDR3 spans 13 residues. Trimming took 2 bases from V and 5 from J, leaving 10 bases between them. CDR1 is SGHNT, CDR2 YYREEE, per germline (reference sequence). The CDR3 here is CASSFVEATEAFF. CDR3 bases: TGTGCCAGCAGCTTCGTTGAAGCGACTGAAGCTTTCTTT.

The chain couples TRBV5-1 to TRBJ2-1; 10 bases are a match to TRBD2. Trimming cost V 0 bases and J 9 bases; bases outside gene matches: 3. In germline, CDR1 is SGHRS, CDR2 YFSETQ. This CDR3 has 14 residues. In DNA, the CDR3 is TGCGCCAGCAGCTTGGGGGGACTAGCGTTTGAGCAGTTCTTC. Residues: CASSLGGLAFEQFF.

The V call is TRBV11-2, the J call TRBJ1-2; 7 bases align to TRBD1. CDR3 length: 16 residues. Germline V gene data show CDR1 as SGHAT and CDR2 as FQNNGV. J gave up 2 bases and V 5 bases, and 11 bases lay outside the gene matches. The CDR3: CASSPAHQTGNYGYTF. The CDR3, as DNA: TGTGCCAGCAGCCCAGCCCATCAGACAGGGAACTATGGCTACACCTTC.

In its sample, this clone was seen once. The CDR3, as DNA: TGTGCCAGCATCGGGACACATTTGAACACTGAAGCTTTCTTT. Protein: CASIGTHLNTEAFF. The J gene is TRBJ1-1, the V gene TRBV6-5; D is perhaps TRBD1 (6 bases). V was cut by 7 bases and J by 0 bases, with 12 bases left in between. Germline values: CDR1 MNHEY, CDR2 SVGAGI. The CDR3 consists of 14 residues.

This chain joins TRBV18 and TRBJ1-3, with 8 positions matching TRBD1. J gave up 0 bases and V 3 bases, and 4 bases lay outside the gene matches. The CDR3 sequence is 16 residues long. The germline V gene has CDR1 KGHSH and CDR2 LQKENI. CDR3 sequence reads: CASSPAGGDSGNTIYF. The CDR3 region has the DNA TGTGCCAGCTCACCGGCAGGGGGCGACTCTGGAAACACCATATATTTT.

The rearrangement uses TRBV25-1 and TRBJ2-3; perhaps TRBD1 as D (5 bases). This CDR3 comprises 14 residues. The ends were cut back, 4 bases at V and 5 bases at J, with 13 bases in the middle. CDR1 is MGHDK, CDR2 SYGVNS, per germline. The CDR3: CASSGGQGEDTQYF. CDR3 nucleotide sequence: TGTGCCAGCAGTGGGGGCCAGGGTGAAGATACGCAGTATTTT.

This rearrangement joins TRBV30 to TRBJ1-1; D is undetermined. The CDR3 is made up of 11 amino acids. Germline CDR1 GTSNPN, CDR2 SVGIG (reference sequence). Trimming took off 2 bases at V and 8 bases at J, with 9 bases between the two ends. DNA for the CDR3: TGTGCCTGGAGTCCGGTAGCGGAAGCTTTCTTT. Its protein product is CAWSPVAEAFF. Using reference TRBV30 and TRBJ1-1 for the parts outside the CDR3, the full variable domain is SQTIHQWPATLVQPVGSPLSLECTVEGTSNPNLYWYRQAAGRGLQLLFYSVGIGQISSEVPQNLSASRPQDRQFILSSKKLLLSDSGFYLCAWSPVAEAFFGQGTRLTVV.

This clone appeared a single time. The V gene is TRBV3-1 (or the pseudogene TRBV3-2), the J gene TRBJ2-1, with 10 nucleotides matching TRBD2. V lost 6 bases to trimming and J lost 5 bases; unmatched junction nucleotides: 7. The CDR3 spans 15 residues. Germline V gene lookup returns CDR1 LGHDT and CDR2 YNNKEL (reference sequence). This CDR3 reads CASRISGRTHNEQFF. The CDR3 DNA reads TGTGCCAGCAGGATTAGCGGGAGGACCCACAATGAGCAGTTCTTC.

The chain has TRBV11-2 and TRBJ2-2, with 7 bases that match TRBD2. J lost 4 bases, V lost 5 bases, and 4 bases had no gene match. The CDR3 length is 14 residues. CDR1 and CDR2 (germline): SGHAT, FQNNGV. This CDR3 reads CASSPPGGTGELFF. The CDR3 DNA sequence: TGTGCCAGCAGCCCCCCGGGGGGCACCGGGGAGCTGTTTTTT.

Here the CDR3 reads CASSFTGLNNEQFF. The DNA for the CDR3 is TGTGCCAGCAGCTTCACGGGACTTAACAATGAGCAGTTCTTC. This chain joins TRBV7-9 and TRBJ2-1; maybe TRBD2 (6 bases). The V end was cut by 3 bases, the J end by 5 bases, with 11 bases between. The V gene's germline CDR1 is SEHNR and CDR2 FQNEAQ (reference sequence). CDR3 size: 14 residues.

The gene calls are TRBV5-1 and TRBJ1-4; 7 bases agree with TRBD1. The CDR3 is 15 amino acids. Germline CDR1 reads SGHRS; CDR2 reads YFSETQ. The V segment lost 4 bases and the J segment 4 bases; nucleotides outside the gene matches: 7. The CDR3 protein is CASSQRTGGNEKLFF. Written as DNA, the CDR3 is TGCGCCAGCAGCCAAAGGACAGGTGGTAATGAAAAACTGTTTTTT.

The chain joins TRBV24-1 to TRBJ1-5; TRBD1 matches at 10 bases. Losses at the gene ends were 4 bases for V and 9 bases for J; bases not matched to a gene: 14. This CDR3 contains 17 residues. Per the germline V gene, CDR1 is KGHDR and CDR2 is SFDVKD. This chain's CDR3 is CATSDSGTGAGVWPQHF. The CDR3 DNA reads TGTGCCACCAGTGACTCCGGGACAGGGGCGGGGGTCTGGCCCCAGCATTTT.

This clone was seen more than once but under ten times. The rearrangement joins TRBV30 to TRBJ1-2; TRBD1 matches at 10 bases. The CDR3 is made up of 13 amino acids. Germline V gene sequence: CDR1 GTSNPN, CDR2 SVGIG (reference sequence). V shed 5 bases, J shed 8 bases, and the junction held 8 bases outside the gene matches. The CDR3 sequence is CAWAGQGPIGYTF. CDR3 in DNA: TGTGCCTGGGCGGGACAGGGGCCTATCGGCTACACCTTC.

The rearrangement joins TRBV20-1 to TRBJ2-5; no definite D call. CDR3 size: 12 residues. The germline CDR1 and CDR2 sequences are DFQATT and SNEGSKA (reference sequence). V lost 3 bases and J lost 2, with 7 bases in between. DNA for the CDR3: TGCAGTGCTAGTTACGGGCAAGAGACCCAGTACTTC. Its translation: CSASYGQETQYF.

J is TRBJ2-5 and V is TRBV7-2; TRBD2 agrees at 7 bases. Germline V gene lookup returns CDR1 SGHTA and CDR2 FQGNSA. The CDR3 consists of 16 residues. V trimming: 5 bases; J trimming: 1 base; junction bases outside the gene matches: 10. DNA for the CDR3: TGTGCCAGCAGCCCGGGAGCGGGAAGCTTCCAAGAGACCCAGTACTTC. Translated, it gives CASSPGAGSFQETQYF.

The rearrangement links TRBV5-1 to TRBJ2-3; a weak D match, TRBD2 (6 bases). Per germline, CDR1 SGHRS and CDR2 YFSETQ. This CDR3 region has 15 residues. V lost 3 bases, J lost 3 bases, and 14 bases lay in between. The CDR3 loop reads CASSSSRDLTDTQYF. Here the CDR3 DNA reads TGCGCCAGCAGCTCGTCCCGGGACTTGACAGATACGCAGTATTTT. Based on the CDR3 plus reference TRBV5-1 and TRBJ2-3, the full variable domain is KAGVTQTPRYLIKTRGQQVTLSCSPISGHRSVSWYQQTPGQGLQFLFEYFSETQRNKGNFPGRFSGRQFSNSRSEMNVSTLELGDSALYLCASSSSRDLTDTQYFGPGTRLTVL.

A few counts support this clone. The chain combines TRBV19 with TRBJ1-1; TRBD1 aligns across 7 bases. With 2 bases clipped from V and 5 bases from J, the junction kept 5 bases outside the gene matches. The CDR3 length is 14 residues. Germline CDR1 LNHDA, CDR2 SQIVND (reference sequence). This CDR3 is CASSIPQGRTEAFF. Here the CDR3 DNA reads TGTGCCAGTAGTATACCACAGGGGAGAACTGAAGCTTTCTTT.

This sequence joins TRBV4-2 and TRBJ1-2; a weak D match, TRBD1 (6 bases). V was shortened by 0 bases and J by 5 bases, with 10 bases between the two germline ends. Per the germline V gene, CDR1 is LGHNA and CDR2 is YNFKEQ. This CDR3 comprises 14 residues. CDR3 sequence reads: CASSQDLDSYGYTF. As DNA, the CDR3 is TGTGCCAGCAGCCAAGATCTGGACAGTTATGGCTACACCTTC.

The table lists this clone with a few counts. The V gene is TRBV19, the J gene TRBJ1-4, with 8 positions matching TRBD1. After removal of 6 bases from V and 8 bases from J, the junction contained 11 bases not matched to a gene. Germline V gives CDR1 LNHDA, CDR2 SQIVND (reference sequence). The CDR3 runs 15 residues. CDR3 bases: TGTGCCAGTAGCAAAGGACAGGGTAACGTGGAAAAACTGTTTTTT. Protein sequence: CASSKGQGNVEKLFF.

V gene TRBV6-5 combines with J gene TRBJ1-6; 7 bases line up with TRBD1. V lost 0 bases to trimming and J lost 8 bases; unmatched junction nucleotides: 7. CDR1 and CDR2 from the germline V gene are MNHEY and SVGAGI. The CDR3 totals 16 residues. The CDR3 DNA reads TGTGCCAGCAGTTACTCTGGGGCAGGGGGTGATTCACCCCTCCACTTT. Translation: CASSYSGAGGDSPLHF.